This T cell receptor beta chain is from a study of metastatic and nonmetastatic thyroid tumors. Study at large: Samples came from malignant and benign thyroid patients, and repertoires were compared across blood and tumor or nodule tissue. Study outcomes and limitations: As reported, TCR beta diversity in blood and tumor was significantly higher in malignant thyroid tumors than in benign nodules.

The CDR3 runs 22 residues. V dropped 0 bases and J dropped 0; count of bases not matched to a gene: 17. Germline lookup yields CDR1 LGHNA and CDR2 YNFKEQ. This clone has more than one count but fewer than ten. Its antigen is not known. Patients underwent thyroid surgery, and none had received any treatment before it. Authors' processing steps: The study took CDR3 differences across clinicopathological groups and made a distant-metastasis classifier for papillary thyroid cancer from them. TCRdb reassembled clones from the PCR reads with MiXCR. Clone size and V and J calls follow TCRdb, not the original study. Of about 92,000 clones listed, 15% are singletons.

The chain uses TRBV4-2 and TRBJ1-5; 10 bases fit TRBD1. The sample comprised blood. This sequence originates from a female donor with papillary thyroid cancer or a benign thyroid nodule (not recorded which). Some clones in this sample may be carry-over from other donors' samples. This chain's CDR3 is CASSQEIILRQGAPYSNQPQHF. CDR3 nucleotides: TGTGCCAGCAGCCAAGAAATAATCCTAAGACAGGGGGCTCCTTATAGCAATCAGCCCCAGCATTTT.